This T cell receptor beta chain came from a study of low-dose radiotherapy and immunotherapy resistance in tumors. Amplification, which lasted 15 to 20 PCR cycles, used a constant-region primer and V-primer adapter to amplify TCRs. TCRdb ran MiXCR on the reads and lists one entry per CDR3 protein. The sample holds around 57,000 distinct CDR3 sequences, around 34% seen once. Time point reported: after trial treatment. As for treatment: LDRT plus nivolumab, ipilimumab, low-dose cyclophosphamide and aspirin (RACIN trial). Trimming took 3 bases from V and 4 from J; bases not matched to a gene: 6. CDR3 size: 18 residues. Per germline, CDR1 KGHDR and CDR2 SFDVKD.

The specimen was PBMCs, collected after low-dose radiotherapy plus immunotherapy. V usage is TRBV24-1 and J usage is TRBJ2-6; TRBD2 aligns across 12 bases. The receptor was isolated from a male donor with rectosigmoid adenocarcinoma. Written as DNA, the CDR3 is TGTGCCACCAGTGATCCGCTAGCGGGAGGGTCGGGGGCCAACGTCCTGACTTTC. It translates to CATSDPLAGGSGANVLTF.